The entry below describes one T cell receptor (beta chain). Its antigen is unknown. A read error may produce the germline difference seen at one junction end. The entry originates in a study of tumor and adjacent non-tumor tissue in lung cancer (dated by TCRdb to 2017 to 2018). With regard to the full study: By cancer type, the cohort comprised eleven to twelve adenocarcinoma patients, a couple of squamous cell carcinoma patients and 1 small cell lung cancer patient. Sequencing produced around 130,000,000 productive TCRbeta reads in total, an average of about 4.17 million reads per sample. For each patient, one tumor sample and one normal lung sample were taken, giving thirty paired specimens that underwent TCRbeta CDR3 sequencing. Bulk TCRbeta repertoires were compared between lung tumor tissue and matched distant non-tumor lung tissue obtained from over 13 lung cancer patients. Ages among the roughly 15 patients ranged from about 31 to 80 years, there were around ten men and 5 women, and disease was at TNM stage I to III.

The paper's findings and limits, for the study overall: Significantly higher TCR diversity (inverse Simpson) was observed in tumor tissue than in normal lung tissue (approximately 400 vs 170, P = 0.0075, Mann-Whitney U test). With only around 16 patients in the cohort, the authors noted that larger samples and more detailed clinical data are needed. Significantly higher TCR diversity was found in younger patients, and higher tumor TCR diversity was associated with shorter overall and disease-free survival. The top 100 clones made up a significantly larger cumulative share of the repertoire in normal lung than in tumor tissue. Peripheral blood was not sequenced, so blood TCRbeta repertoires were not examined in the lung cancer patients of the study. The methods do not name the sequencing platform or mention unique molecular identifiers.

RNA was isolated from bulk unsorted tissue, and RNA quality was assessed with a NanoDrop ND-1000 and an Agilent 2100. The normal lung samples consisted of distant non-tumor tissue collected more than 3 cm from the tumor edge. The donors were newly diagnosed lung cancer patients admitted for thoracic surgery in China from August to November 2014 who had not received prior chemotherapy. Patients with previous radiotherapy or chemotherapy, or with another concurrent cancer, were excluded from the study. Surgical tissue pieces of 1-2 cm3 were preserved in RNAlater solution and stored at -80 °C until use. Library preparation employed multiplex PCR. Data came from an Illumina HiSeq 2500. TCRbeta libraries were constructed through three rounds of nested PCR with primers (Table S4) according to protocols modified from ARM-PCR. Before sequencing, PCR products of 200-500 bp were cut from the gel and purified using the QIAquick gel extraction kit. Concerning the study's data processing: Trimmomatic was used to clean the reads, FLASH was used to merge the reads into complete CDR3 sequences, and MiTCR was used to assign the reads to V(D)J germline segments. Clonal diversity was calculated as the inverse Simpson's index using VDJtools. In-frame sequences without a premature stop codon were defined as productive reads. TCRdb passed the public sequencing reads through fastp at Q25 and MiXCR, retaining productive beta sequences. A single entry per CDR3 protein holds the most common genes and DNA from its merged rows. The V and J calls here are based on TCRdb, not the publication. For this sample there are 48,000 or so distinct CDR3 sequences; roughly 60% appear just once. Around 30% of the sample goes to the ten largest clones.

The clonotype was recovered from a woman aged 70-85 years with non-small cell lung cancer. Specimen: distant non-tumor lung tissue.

The DNA sequence reads TGTGCCAGCTGTCGCGGGACCGATGTCTCCTACGAGCAGTGCTTC. The resulting protein is CASCRGTDVSYEQCF. This chain joins TRBV6-1 to TRBJ2-7; the best D guess is TRBD2, with 6 bases matching. The CDR3 covers 15 residues, taking in both the cysteine and the phenylalanine. Left in the record is the CDR3 DNA by itself, 45 bases read in frame from the first base. CDR1 and CDR2 were assigned from the germline V gene as MNHNS and SASEGT.